This record looks at one T cell receptor (beta chain) sequence and its context. Residents of 24 US areas, aged roughly 18 to 89 years, made up the participants. Cohort 3 donors counted as recovered after two negative PCRs, clearance, or resolved symptoms. Using immunoSEQ multiplex PCR, the repertoire was profiled, and TCRdb retains in-frame clones only, with some absent. The sample lists hundreds of thousands of clones, roughly nine tenths occurring once. The data stem from a study of blood T cell repertoires in COVID-19. Study as a whole: Both acute and convalescent COVID-19 samples were obtained from the United States, Italy and Spain.

The CDR3 runs to 13 residues. Germline V gene lookup returns CDR1 SGDLS and CDR2 YYNGEE. Trimming stripped 0 bases from V and 5 bases from J, with 9 bases between. The rearrangement uses TRBV9 and TRBJ2-7; D not resolved. Sequenced: PBMCs or T cells enriched from blood (not recorded which). This receptor was identified in a young man who had recovered from COVID-19. The CDR3 DNA reads as TGTGCCAGCAGCGTAGCTCTCGTCGACGAGCAGTACTTC. This translates into CASSVALVDEQYF.